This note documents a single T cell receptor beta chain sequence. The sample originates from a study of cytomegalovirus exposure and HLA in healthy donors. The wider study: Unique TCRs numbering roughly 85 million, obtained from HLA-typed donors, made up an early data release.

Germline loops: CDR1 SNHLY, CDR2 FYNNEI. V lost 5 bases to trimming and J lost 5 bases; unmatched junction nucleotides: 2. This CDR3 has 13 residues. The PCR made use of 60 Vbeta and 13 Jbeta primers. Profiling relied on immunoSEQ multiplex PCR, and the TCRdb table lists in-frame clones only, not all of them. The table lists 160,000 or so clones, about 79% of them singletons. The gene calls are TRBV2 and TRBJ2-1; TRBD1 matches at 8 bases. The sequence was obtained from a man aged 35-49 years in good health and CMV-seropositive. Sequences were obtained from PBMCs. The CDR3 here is CASSLGQDNEQFF. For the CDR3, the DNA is TGTGCCAGCAGTTTGGGACAGGACAATGAGCAGTTCTTC.